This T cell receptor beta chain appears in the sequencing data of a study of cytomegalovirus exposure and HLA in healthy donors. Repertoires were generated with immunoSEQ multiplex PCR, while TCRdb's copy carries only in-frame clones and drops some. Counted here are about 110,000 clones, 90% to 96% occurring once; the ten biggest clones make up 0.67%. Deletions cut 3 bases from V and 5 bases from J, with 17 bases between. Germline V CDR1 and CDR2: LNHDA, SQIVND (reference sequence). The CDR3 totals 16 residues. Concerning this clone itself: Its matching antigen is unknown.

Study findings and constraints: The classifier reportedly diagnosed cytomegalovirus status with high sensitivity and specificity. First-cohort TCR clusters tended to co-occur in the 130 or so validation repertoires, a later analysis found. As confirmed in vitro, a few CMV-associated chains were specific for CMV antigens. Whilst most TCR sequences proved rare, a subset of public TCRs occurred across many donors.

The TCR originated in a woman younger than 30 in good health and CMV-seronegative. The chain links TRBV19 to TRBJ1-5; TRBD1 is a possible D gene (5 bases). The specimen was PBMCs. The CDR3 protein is CASSIIAGPGHQPQHF. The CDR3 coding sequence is TGTGCCAGTAGTATTATAGCAGGGCCCGGCCATCAGCCCCAGCATTTT.